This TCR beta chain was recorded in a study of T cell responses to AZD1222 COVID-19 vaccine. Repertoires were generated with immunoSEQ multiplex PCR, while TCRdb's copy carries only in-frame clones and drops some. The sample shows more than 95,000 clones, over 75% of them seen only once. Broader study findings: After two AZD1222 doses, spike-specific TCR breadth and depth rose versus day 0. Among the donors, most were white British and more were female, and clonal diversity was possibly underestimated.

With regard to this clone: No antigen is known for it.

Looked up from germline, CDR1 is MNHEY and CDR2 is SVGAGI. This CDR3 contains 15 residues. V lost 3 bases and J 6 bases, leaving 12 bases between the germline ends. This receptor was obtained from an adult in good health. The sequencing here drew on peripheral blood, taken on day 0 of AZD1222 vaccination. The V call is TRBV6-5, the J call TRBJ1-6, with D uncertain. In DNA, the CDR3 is TGTGCCAGCAGTTATAATCCGTTTCCTAATTCACCCCTCCACTTT. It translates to CASSYNPFPNSPLHF.